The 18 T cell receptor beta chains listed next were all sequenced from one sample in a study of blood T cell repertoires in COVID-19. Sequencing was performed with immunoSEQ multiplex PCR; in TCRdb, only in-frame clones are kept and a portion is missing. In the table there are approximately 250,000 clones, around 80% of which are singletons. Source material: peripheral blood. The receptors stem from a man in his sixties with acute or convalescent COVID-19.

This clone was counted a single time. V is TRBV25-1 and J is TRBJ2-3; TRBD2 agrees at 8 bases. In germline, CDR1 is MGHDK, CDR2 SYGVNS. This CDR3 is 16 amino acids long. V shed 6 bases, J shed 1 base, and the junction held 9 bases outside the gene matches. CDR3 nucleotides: TGTGCCAGCAGCCTGGCTGGCGGGGGGCGCACAGATACGCAGTATTTT. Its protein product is CASSLAGGGRTDTQYF.

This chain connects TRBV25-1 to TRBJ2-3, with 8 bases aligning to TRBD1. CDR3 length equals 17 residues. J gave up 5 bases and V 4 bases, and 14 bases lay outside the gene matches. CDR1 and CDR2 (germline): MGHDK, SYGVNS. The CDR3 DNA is TGTGCCAGCAGTGCCTACACTCGGACAGGGTTCGGAGATACGCAGTATTTT. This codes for CASSAYTRTGFGDTQYF.

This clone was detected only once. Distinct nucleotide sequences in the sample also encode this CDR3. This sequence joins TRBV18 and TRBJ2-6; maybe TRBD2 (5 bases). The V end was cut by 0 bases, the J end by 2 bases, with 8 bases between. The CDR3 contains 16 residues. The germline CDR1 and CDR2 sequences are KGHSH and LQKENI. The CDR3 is CASSPPTGTGANVLTF. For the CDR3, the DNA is TGTGCCAGCTCACCACCGACGGGGACTGGGGCCAACGTCCTGACTTTC.

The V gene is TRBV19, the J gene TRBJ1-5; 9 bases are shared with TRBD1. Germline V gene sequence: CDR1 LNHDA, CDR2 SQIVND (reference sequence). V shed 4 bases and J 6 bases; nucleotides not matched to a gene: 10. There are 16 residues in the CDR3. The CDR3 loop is CASSNRRDRAVQPQHF. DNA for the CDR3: TGTGCCAGTAGTAACAGACGGGACAGGGCCGTTCAGCCCCAGCATTTT.

CDR3 bases: TGCGCCAGCAGCCCGGGACGGACAGAGGGGGATACGCAGTATTTT. Translating gives CASSPGRTEGDTQYF. This chain links TRBV5-1 with TRBJ2-3; possible D gene TRBD1, 6 bases. The V end was cut by 4 bases, the J end by 6 bases, with 18 bases between. Germline V CDR1 and CDR2: SGHRS, YFSETQ. CDR3 size: 15 residues.

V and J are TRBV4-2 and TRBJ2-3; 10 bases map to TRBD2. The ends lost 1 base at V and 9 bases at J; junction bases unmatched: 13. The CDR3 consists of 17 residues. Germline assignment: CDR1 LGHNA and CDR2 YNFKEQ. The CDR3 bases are TGTGCCAGCAGCCAAGTTTTACAGCGGGAGGGCCCGTACACGCAGTATTTT. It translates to CASSQVLQREGPYTQYF.

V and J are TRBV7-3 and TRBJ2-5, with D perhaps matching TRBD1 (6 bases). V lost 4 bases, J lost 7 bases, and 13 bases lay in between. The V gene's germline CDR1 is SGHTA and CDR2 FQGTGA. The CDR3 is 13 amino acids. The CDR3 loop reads CASSSQGEGTQYF. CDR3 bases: TGTGCCAGCAGCTCACAGGGAGAGGGGACCCAGTACTTC. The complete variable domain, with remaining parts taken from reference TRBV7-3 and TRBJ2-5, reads GAGVSQTPSNKVTEKGKYVELRCDPISGHTALYWYRQSLGQGPEFLIYFQGTGAADDSGLPNDRFFAVRPEGSVSTLKIQRTERGDSAVYLCASSSQGEGTQYFGPGTRLLVL.

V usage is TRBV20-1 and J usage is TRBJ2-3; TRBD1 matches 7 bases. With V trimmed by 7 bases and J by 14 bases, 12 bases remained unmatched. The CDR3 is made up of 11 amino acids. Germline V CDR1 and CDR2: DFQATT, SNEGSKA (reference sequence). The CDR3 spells CSVDSVTGTYF. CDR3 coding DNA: TGCAGTGTAGATAGTGTGACAGGGACGTATTTT.

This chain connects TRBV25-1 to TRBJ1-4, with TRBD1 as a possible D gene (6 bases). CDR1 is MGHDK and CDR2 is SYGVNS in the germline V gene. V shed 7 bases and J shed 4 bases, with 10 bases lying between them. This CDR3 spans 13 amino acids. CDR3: CASTRTDNEKLFF. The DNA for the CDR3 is TGTGCCAGCACACGGACAGATAATGAAAAACTGTTTTTT. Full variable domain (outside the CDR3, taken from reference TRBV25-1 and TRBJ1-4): EADIYQTPRYLVIGTGKKITLECSQTMGHDKMYWYQQDPGMELHLIHYSYGVNSTEKGDLSSESTVSRIRTEHFPLTLESARPSHTSQYLCASTRTDNEKLFFGSGTQLSVL.

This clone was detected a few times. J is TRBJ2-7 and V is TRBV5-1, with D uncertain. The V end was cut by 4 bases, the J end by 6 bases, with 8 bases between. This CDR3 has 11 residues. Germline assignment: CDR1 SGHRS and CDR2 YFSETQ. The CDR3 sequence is CASSVGVEQYF. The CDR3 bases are TGCGCCAGCAGCGTGGGCGTCGAGCAGTACTTC. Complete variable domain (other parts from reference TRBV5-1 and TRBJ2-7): KAGVTQTPRYLIKTRGQQVTLSCSPISGHRSVSWYQQTPGQGLQFLFEYFSETQRNKGNFPGRFSGRQFSNSRSEMNVSTLELGDSALYLCASSVGVEQYFGPGTRLTVT.

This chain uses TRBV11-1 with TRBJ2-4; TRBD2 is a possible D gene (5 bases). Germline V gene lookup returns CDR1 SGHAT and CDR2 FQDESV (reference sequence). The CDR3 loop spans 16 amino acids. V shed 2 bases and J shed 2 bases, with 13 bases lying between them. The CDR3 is CASSLRGQASKNIQYF. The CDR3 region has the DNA TGTGCCAGCAGCTTAAGAGGGCAGGCGTCCAAAAACATTCAGTACTTC.

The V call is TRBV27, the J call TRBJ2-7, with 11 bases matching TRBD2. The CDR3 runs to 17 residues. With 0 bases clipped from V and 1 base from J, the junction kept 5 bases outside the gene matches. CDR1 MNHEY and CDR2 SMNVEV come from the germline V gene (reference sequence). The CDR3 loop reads CASSLSRLAGGSYEQYF. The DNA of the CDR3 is TGTGCCAGCAGTTTATCGCGGTTAGCGGGAGGGTCCTACGAGCAGTACTTC.

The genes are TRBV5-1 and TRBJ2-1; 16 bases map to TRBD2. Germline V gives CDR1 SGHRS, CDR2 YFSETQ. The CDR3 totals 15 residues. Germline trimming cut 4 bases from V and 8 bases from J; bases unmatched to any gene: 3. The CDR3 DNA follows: TGCGCCAGCAGCCCGGGACTAGCGGGGGGGCATGAGCAGTTCTTC. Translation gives CASSPGLAGGHEQFF.

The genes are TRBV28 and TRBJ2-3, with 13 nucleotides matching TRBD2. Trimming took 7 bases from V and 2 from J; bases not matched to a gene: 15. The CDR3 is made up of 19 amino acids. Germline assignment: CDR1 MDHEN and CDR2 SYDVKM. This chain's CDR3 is CASIQGGLAGFTHTDTQYF. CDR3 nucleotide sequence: TGTGCCAGCATCCAGGGGGGACTAGCGGGATTCACCCACACAGATACGCAGTATTTT.

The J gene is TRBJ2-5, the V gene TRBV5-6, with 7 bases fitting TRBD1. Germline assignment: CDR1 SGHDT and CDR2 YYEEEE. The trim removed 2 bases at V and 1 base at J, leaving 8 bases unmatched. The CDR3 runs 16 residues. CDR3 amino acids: CASSFPLRQGQETQYF. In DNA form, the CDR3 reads TGTGCCAGCAGCTTTCCCCTTCGACAGGGCCAAGAGACCCAGTACTTC.

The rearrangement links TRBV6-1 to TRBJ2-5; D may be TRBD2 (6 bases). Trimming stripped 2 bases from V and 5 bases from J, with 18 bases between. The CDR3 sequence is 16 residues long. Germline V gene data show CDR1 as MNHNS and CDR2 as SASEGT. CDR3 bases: TGTGCCAGCAGTGAAAGGAGCCTAGCGTGGCTGGAGACCCAGTACTTC. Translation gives CASSERSLAWLETQYF.

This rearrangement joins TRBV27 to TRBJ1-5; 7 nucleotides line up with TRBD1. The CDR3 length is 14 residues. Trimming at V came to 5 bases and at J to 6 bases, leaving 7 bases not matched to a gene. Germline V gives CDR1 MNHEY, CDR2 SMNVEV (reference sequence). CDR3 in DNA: TGTGCCAGCAGTCTACAGGGGCGGCGTCAGCCCCAGCATTTT. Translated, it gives CASSLQGRRQPQHF.

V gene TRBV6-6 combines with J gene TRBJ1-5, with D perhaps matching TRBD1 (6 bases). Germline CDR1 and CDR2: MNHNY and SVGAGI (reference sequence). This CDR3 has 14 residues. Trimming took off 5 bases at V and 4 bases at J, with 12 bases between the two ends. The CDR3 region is CASSRGGQNQPQHF. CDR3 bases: TGTGCCAGCAGTCGCGGGGGGCAGAATCAGCCCCAGCATTTT.